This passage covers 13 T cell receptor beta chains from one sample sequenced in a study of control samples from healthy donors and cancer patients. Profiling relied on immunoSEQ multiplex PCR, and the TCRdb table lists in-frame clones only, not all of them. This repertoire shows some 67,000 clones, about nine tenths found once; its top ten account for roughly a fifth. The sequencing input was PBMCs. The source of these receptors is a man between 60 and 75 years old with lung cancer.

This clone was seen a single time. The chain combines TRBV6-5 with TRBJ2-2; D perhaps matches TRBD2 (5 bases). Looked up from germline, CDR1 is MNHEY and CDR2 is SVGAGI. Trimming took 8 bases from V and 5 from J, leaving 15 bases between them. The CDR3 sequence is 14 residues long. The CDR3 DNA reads TGTGCCAGCTCGGGGAGCCCGAGTACCGGGGAGCTGTTTTTT. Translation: CASSGSPSTGELFF.

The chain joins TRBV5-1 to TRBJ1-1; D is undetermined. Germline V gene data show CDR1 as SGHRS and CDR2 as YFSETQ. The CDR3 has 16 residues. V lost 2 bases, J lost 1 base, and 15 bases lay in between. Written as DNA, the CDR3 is TGCGCCAGCAGCTTCTCAGCCAGCGGTCCGAACACTGAAGCTTTCTTT. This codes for CASSFSASGPNTEAFF.

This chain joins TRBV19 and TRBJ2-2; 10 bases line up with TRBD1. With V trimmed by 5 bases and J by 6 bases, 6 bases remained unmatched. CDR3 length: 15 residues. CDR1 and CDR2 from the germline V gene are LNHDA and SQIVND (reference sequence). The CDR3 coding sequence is TGTGCCAGTAGTCTGGGGACAGGGGTGGCCGGGGAGCTGTTTTTT. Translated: CASSLGTGVAGELFF. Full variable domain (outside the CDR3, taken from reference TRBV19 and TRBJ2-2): DGGITQSPKYLFRKEGQNVTLSCEQNLNHDAMYWYRQDPGQGLRLIYYSQIVNDFQKGDIAEGYSVSREKKESFPLTVTSAQKNPTAFYLCASSLGTGVAGELFFGEGSRLTVL.

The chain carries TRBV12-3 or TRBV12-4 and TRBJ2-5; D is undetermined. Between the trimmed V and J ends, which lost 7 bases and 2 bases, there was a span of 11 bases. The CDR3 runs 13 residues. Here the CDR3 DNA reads TGTGCCAGCACCGGAGACGCGCAAGAGACCCAGTACTTC. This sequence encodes CASTGDAQETQYF.

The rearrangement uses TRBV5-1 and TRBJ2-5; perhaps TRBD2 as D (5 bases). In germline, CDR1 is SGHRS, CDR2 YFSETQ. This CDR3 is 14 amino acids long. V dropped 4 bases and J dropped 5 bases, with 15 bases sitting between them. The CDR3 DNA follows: TGCGCCAGCAGCGAGGGAATCGTGGGGGAGACCCAGTACTTC. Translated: CASSEGIVGETQYF.

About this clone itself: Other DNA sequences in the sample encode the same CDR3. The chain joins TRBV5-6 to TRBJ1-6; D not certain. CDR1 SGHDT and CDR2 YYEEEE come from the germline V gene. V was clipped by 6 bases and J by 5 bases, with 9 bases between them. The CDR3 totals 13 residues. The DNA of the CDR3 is TGTGCCAGCAAGCCGGGAAATAATTCACCCCTCCACTTT. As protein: CASKPGNNSPLHF.

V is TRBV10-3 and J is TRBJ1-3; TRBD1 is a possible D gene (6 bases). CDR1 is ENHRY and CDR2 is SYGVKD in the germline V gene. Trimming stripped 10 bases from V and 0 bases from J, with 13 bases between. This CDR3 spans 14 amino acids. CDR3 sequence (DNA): TGTGCCACAGACGACAGGAGCTCTGGAAACACCATATATTTT. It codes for CATDDRSSGNTIYF.

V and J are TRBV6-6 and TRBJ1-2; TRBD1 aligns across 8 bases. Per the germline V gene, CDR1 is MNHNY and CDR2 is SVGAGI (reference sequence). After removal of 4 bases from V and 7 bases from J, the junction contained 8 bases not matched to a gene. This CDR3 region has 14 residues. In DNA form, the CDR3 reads TGTGCCAGCAGTTTATCGGACAGGGATCGTGGCTACACCTTC. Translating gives CASSLSDRDRGYTF.

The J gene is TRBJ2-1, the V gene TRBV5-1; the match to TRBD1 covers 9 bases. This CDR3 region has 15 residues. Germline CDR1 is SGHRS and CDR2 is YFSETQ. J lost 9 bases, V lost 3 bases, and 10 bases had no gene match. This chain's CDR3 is CASSSPGQGKGEQFF. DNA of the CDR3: TGCGCCAGCAGCTCCCCGGGACAGGGTAAGGGTGAGCAGTTCTTC. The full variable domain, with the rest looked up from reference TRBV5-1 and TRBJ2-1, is KAGVTQTPRYLIKTRGQQVTLSCSPISGHRSVSWYQQTPGQGLQFLFEYFSETQRNKGNFPGRFSGRQFSNSRSEMNVSTLELGDSALYLCASSSPGQGKGEQFFGPGTRLTVL.

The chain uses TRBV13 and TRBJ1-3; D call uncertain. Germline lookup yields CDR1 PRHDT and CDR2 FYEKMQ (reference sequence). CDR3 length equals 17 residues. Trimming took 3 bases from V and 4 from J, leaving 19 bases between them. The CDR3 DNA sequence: TGTGCCAGCAGCTTGTTACTATCCGGGTCGGGCGGAAACACCATATATTTT. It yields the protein CASSLLLSGSGGNTIYF.

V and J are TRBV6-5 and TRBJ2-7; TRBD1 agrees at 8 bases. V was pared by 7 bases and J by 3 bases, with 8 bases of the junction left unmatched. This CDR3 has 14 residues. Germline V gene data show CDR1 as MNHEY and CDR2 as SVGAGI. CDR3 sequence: CASKDRDFFYEQYV. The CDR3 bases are TGTGCCAGCAAGGACAGGGACTTTTTCTACGAGCAGTACGTC.

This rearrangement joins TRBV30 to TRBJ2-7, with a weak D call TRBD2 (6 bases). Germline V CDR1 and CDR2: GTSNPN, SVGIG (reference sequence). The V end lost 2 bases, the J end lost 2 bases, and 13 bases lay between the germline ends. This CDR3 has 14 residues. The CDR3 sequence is CAWSRDWPPYEQYV. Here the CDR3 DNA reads TGTGCCTGGAGTAGGGACTGGCCCCCCTACGAGCAGTACGTC.

DNA of the CDR3: TGTGCCAGTAGTAAACAAATCCTGAACACTGAAGCTTTCTTT. This translates into CASSKQILNTEAFF. The rearrangement uses TRBV19 and TRBJ1-1; D remains ambiguous. The CDR3 covers 14 residues. V was trimmed by 4 bases and J by 0 bases, leaving 9 bases between them. The germline CDR1 and CDR2 sequences are LNHDA and SQIVND (reference sequence).